Only a few counts were recorded for the clone carrying this T cell receptor (beta chain). What it recognizes is unknown. This specimen belongs to a study of CD8 T cells in ankylosing spondylitis. The study, taken as a whole, reports: A motif of several highly homologous TCR beta variants was seen as apparently characteristic of ankylosing spondylitis blood. In the blood and synovial fluid of reactive arthritis, some motif variants had been previously reported.

TCRdb ran MiXCR on the 5' RACE reads and lists one entry per CDR3 protein. Of roughly 370,000 distinct CDR3 sequences listed, 20% to 25% are singletons. Germline CDR1 DFQATT, CDR2 SNEGSKA (reference sequence). The V segment lost 6 bases and the J segment 2 bases; nucleotides outside the gene matches: 8. This CDR3 has 14 residues. The sequencing sample was made of blood, either unsorted or a sorted T cell fraction (not recorded which). The source of this sequence is a male donor with ankylosing spondylitis. This chain joins TRBV20-1 and TRBJ2-7; 9 bases align to TRBD1. DNA for the CDR3: TGCAGTGCCCTAGTAGGGACAGGGACCTACGAGCAGTACTTC. It specifies CSALVGTGTYEQYF.